What follows are 20 T cell receptor beta chains derived from one specimen sequenced in a study of regulatory T cells in long-lasting Graves disease. Researchers made TCR beta libraries by using iRepertoire HTBI primers and running Arm-PCR on CDR3 regions. One entry per CDR3 protein results from TCRdb running MiXCR on the multiplex PCR reads. Of roughly 610,000 distinct CDR3 sequences in the sample, roughly 16% were seen once. Time point noted: newly diagnosed GD, antithyroid drugs for less than 3 months. Isolated PBMC RNA provided the starting material for the TCR library. The same data also contributed to another study, on T cells in Graves' hyperthyroidism and ophthalmopathy.

The material sequenced was peripheral blood mononuclear cells (PBMCs), taken at new diagnosis, from a patient treated with antithyroid drugs. The origin of the receptors is a man aged 18 to 29 with Graves disease.

The table lists this clonotype with many counts. This chain connects TRBV27 to TRBJ2-5; perhaps TRBD2 as D (5 bases). Trimming pared 8 bases from V and 9 bases from J, leaving 19 bases between. The CDR3 is 13 amino acids. CDR1 MNHEY and CDR2 SMNVEV come from the germline V gene (reference sequence). The CDR3 region is CASSDPGLRAQYF. CDR3 in DNA: TGTGCCAGCTCAGACCCGGGTTTGAGGGCCCAGTACTTC.

The table lists this clonotype with a few counts. The genes are TRBV6-1 and TRBJ1-1; no definite D call. This CDR3 comprises 15 residues. The germline V gene encodes CDR1 MNHNS and CDR2 SASEGT. With 6 bases removed from V and 5 bases from J, the gap between germline ends came to 19 bases. The CDR3 reads CASSLTGRAWTEAFF. The CDR3 DNA reads as TGTGCCAGCAGCCTCACCGGGAGGGCGTGGACTGAAGCTTTCTTT.

This clonotype was found many times. The chain employs TRBV27 and TRBJ2-5; D gene ambiguous. The V end was cut by 3 bases, the J end by 1 base, with 6 bases between. Germline loops: CDR1 MNHEY, CDR2 SMNVEV (reference sequence). The length of the CDR3 is 13 residues. Written as DNA, the CDR3 is TGTGCCAGCAGTTTCCTAGGCCAAGAGACCCAGTACTTC. It translates to CASSFLGQETQYF.

The chain couples TRBV5-4 to TRBJ2-1, with D possibly TRBD2 on 5 matching bases. This CDR3 contains 15 residues. V was shortened by 0 bases and J by 3 bases, with 10 bases between the two germline ends. CDR1 SGHNT and CDR2 YYREEE come from the germline V gene (reference sequence). CDR3 sequence reads: CASSLAGFNYNEQFF. CDR3 nucleotide sequence: TGTGCCAGCAGCTTGGCGGGGTTTAACTACAATGAGCAGTTCTTC. The whole variable domain, remainder taken from reference TRBV5-4 and TRBJ2-1, is ETGVTQSPTHLIKTRGQQVTLRCSSQSGHNTVSWYQQALGQGPQFIFQYYREEENGRGNFPPRFSGLQFPNYSSELNVNALELDDSALYLCASSLAGFNYNEQFFGPGTRLTVL.

This clonotype was recorded many times. The V call is TRBV5-1, the J call TRBJ2-5; possibly TRBD2 for D (6 bases). Germline CDR1 SGHRS, CDR2 YFSETQ. This CDR3 has 14 amino acids. The germline V and J ends were trimmed by 4 bases and 1 base, with 11 bases remaining between them. The DNA of the CDR3 is TGCGCCAGCAGCAGCGCGGGACCCCAAGAGACCCAGTACTTC. It is translated as CASSSAGPQETQYF.

At least ten counts were recorded for this clonotype. The chain combines TRBV12-3 or TRBV12-4 with TRBJ1-2; TRBD1 matches 10 bases. This CDR3 spans 13 amino acids. The V gene end was trimmed by 4 bases and the J gene end by 6 bases; junction bases not matched to a gene: 2. The CDR3 nucleotides read TGTGCCAGCAGTTACGGGACAGGGGATGGCTACACCTTC. Its translation is CASSYGTGDGYTF.

The chain is built from TRBV9 and TRBJ2-5; D unresolved. Germline V gene lookup returns CDR1 SGDLS and CDR2 YYNGEE. Trimming took off 3 bases at V and 3 bases at J, with 12 bases between the two ends. The CDR3 runs 14 residues. CDR3 amino acids: CASSALGRKETQYF. The CDR3 DNA reads as TGTGCCAGCAGCGCCCTCGGGCGAAAAGAGACCCAGTACTTC.

In the case of this clonotype: One end of the junction does not line up with germline, which may come from a read error. This CDR3 is CASRRDLYTGELLF. CDR3 sequence (DNA): TGTGCCAGCAGACGCGACCTATACACCGGGGAGCTGCTTTTT. The V call is TRBV2, the J call TRBJ2-2, with a possible D match to TRBD2 (5 bases). The germline gives CDR1 SNHLY, CDR2 FYNNEI. This CDR3 spans 14 amino acids.

Only a few counts were recorded for this clonotype. One end of the junction does not line up with germline, which may come from a read error. The V and J genes are TRBV7-8 and TRBJ2-3; 9 bases match TRBD1. Germline lookup yields CDR1 SGHVS and CDR2 FQNEAQ. The CDR3 sequence is 15 residues long. In DNA form, the CDR3 reads TGTGCCAGCAGTCATCCGGGACAGGGACGGAATACGCGGTATTTT. Protein sequence: CASSHPGQGRNTRYF.

This clonotype was recorded many times. A junction end diverges from the germline sequence, so it may reflect a read error. V gene TRBV5-1 combines with J gene TRBJ2-1; 7 positions agree with TRBD2. Germline V gene data show CDR1 as SGHRS and CDR2 as YFSETQ. The CDR3 spans 18 residues. The CDR3, as DNA: TGTGCCAGCAGCTTGTTCGGAAGCGGGGTCTCGGCTAACAATGAGCAGTTCTTC. This gives the protein CASSLFGSGVSANNEQFF.

This chain joins TRBV24-1 and TRBJ2-6, with D unclear. The length of the CDR3 is 16 residues. The germline V and J ends were trimmed by 6 bases and 2 bases, with 13 bases remaining between them. Germline V gives CDR1 KGHDR, CDR2 SFDVKD. CDR3 in amino acids: CATSQFTATGANVLTF. CDR3 nucleotides: TGTGCCACCAGTCAGTTTACAGCCACTGGGGCCAACGTCCTGACTTTC.

The chain joins TRBV9 to TRBJ1-3; the D gene is possibly TRBD1 (5 bases). Germline V gives CDR1 SGDLS, CDR2 YYNGEE. V lost 3 bases to trimming and J lost 0 bases, with 13 bases between them. The CDR3 contains 16 residues. The CDR3 protein is CASSAPGTVSGNTIYF. CDR3 bases: TGTGCCAGCAGCGCCCCCGGGACGGTCTCTGGAAACACCATATATTTT. Full variable domain (missing parts from reference TRBV9 and TRBJ1-3): DSGVTQTPKHLITATGQRVTLRCSPRSGDLSVYWYQQSLDQGLQFLIQYYNGEERAKGNILERFSAQQFPDLHSELNLSSLELGDSALYFCASSAPGTVSGNTIYFGEGSWLTVV.

This clonotype showed up just a few times. The CDR3: CASRQTGSKGSPLHF. Written as DNA, the CDR3 is TGTGCCAGCAGGCAGACAGGGTCAAAGGGTTCACCCCTCCACTTT. The rearrangement uses TRBV3-1 and TRBJ1-6, with 7 bases identical to TRBD1. In germline, CDR1 is LGHDT, CDR2 YNNKEL (reference sequence). V gave up 6 bases and J gave up 9 bases; unmatched junction bases: 11. There are 15 residues in the CDR3. Using reference TRBV3-1 and TRBJ1-6 for the parts outside the CDR3, the full variable domain is DTAVSQTPKYLVTQMGNDKSIKCEQNLGHDTMYWYKQDSKKFLKIMFSYNNKELIINETVPNRFSPKSPDKAHLNLHINSLELGDSAVYFCASRQTGSKGSPLHFGNGTRLTVT.

This clonotype appeared many times. The chain is built from TRBV2 and TRBJ2-5; no definite D call. The CDR3 length is 12 residues. The germline V and J ends were trimmed by 5 bases and 3 bases, with 7 bases remaining between them. Germline CDR1 and CDR2: SNHLY and FYNNEI. The CDR3 loop is CASSLLKETQYF. CDR3 DNA sequence: TGTGCCAGCAGTCTCCTTAAAGAGACCCAGTACTTC.

This clonotype was detected many times. The J gene is TRBJ1-5, the V gene TRBV28; D not resolved. The V gene lost 4 bases and the J gene lost 1 base, with 14 bases spanning the gap. The CDR3 totals 16 residues. Germline assignment: CDR1 MDHEN and CDR2 SYDVKM. In nucleotides, the CDR3 is TGTGCCAGCAGTTCCTTGTGGGGAGTGAGCAATCAGCCCCAGCATTTT. Translated, it gives CASSSLWGVSNQPQHF.

A note on this clonotype: This could be a read error, since a much larger clone is one nucleotide away. V is TRBV3-1 and J is TRBJ2-4; D perhaps matches TRBD2 (7 bases). In germline, CDR1 is LGHDT, CDR2 YNNKEL (reference sequence). The CDR3 contains 14 residues. The ends were cut back, 7 bases at V and 13 bases at J, with 23 bases in the middle. The CDR3 DNA is TGTGCCAGCACCGACGGGGGTCTGGGGGGGGCCCAGTACTTC. It translates to CASTDGGLGGAQYF.

This clonotype was seen ten or more times. V usage is TRBV3-1 and J usage is TRBJ1-1; D unresolved. The germline gives CDR1 LGHDT, CDR2 YNNKEL (reference sequence). The CDR3 is made up of 13 amino acids. With 1 base removed from V and 13 bases from J, the gap between germline ends came to 16 bases. The CDR3 DNA follows: TGTGCCAGCAGCCAAGGTGGACCCGCCCGGGGTTTCTTT. Translating gives CASSQGGPARGFF. Full variable domain (missing parts from reference TRBV3-1 and TRBJ1-1): DTAVSQTPKYLVTQMGNDKSIKCEQNLGHDTMYWYKQDSKKFLKIMFSYNNKELIINETVPNRFSPKSPDKAHLNLHINSLELGDSAVYFCASSQGGPARGFFGQGTRLTVV.

This chain joins TRBV5-1 and TRBJ2-7, with D maybe TRBD1 (5 bases). Trimming pared 2 bases from V and 2 bases from J, leaving 8 bases between. Germline CDR1 SGHRS, CDR2 YFSETQ. This CDR3 is 13 amino acids long. The CDR3 nucleotides read TGCGCCAGCAGCTTCGGACACACCTACGAGCAGTACTTC. Its translation: CASSFGHTYEQYF.

The rearrangement uses TRBV20-1 and TRBJ2-1; the match to TRBD2 covers 7 bases. Germline V CDR1 and CDR2: DFQATT, SNEGSKA (reference sequence). V lost 3 bases and J lost 0; bases outside the gene matches: 11. The CDR3 extends over 17 amino acids. CDR3 in amino acids: CSARSSGSPSSYNEQFF. The CDR3 nucleotides read TGCAGTGCTAGGTCTAGCGGCAGCCCTAGCTCCTACAATGAGCAGTTCTTC.

J is TRBJ1-5 and V is TRBV19, with D unresolved. This CDR3 region has 14 residues. The V gene lost 3 bases and the J gene lost 4 bases, with 10 bases spanning the gap. Germline V CDR1 and CDR2: LNHDA, SQIVND (reference sequence). CDR3 amino acids: CASSMSPRNQPQHF. The CDR3 DNA reads as TGTGCCAGTAGTATGTCCCCTCGGAATCAGCCCCAGCATTTT. The complete variable domain, with remaining parts taken from reference TRBV19 and TRBJ1-5, reads DGGITQSPKYLFRKEGQNVTLSCEQNLNHDAMYWYRQDPGQGLRLIYYSQIVNDFQKGDIAEGYSVSREKKESFPLTVTSAQKNPTAFYLCASSMSPRNQPQHFGDGTRLSIL.